The T cell receptor (beta chain) described here comes from a study of shared clonotypes between healthy human individuals. For the study at large: For every donor, three CD4 naive, three CD4 memory, two CD8 naive and one CD8 memory plates were used.

The CDR3 extends over 12 amino acids. Germline V gives CDR1 MNHEY, CDR2 SVGAGI. V was cut by 5 bases and J by 4 bases, with 8 bases left in between. This clone has more than one count but fewer than ten. Only Caucasian adults living in Nashville, Tennessee made up the donor group. TCRdb's table, derived via immunoSEQ multiplex PCR, lists solely in-frame clones and lacks some. Of more than 500,000 clones listed, 95% to 96% are singletons. J is TRBJ1-1 and V is TRBV6-5; no definite D call. This sequence was found in a woman in her 30s in good health. The material sequenced was naive CD4+ T cells sorted from blood. Regarding subset: CD45RA+ positively selected. This CDR3 reads CASSNTATEAFF. In DNA form, the CDR3 reads TGTGCCAGCAGTAACACCGCCACTGAAGCTTTCTTT.